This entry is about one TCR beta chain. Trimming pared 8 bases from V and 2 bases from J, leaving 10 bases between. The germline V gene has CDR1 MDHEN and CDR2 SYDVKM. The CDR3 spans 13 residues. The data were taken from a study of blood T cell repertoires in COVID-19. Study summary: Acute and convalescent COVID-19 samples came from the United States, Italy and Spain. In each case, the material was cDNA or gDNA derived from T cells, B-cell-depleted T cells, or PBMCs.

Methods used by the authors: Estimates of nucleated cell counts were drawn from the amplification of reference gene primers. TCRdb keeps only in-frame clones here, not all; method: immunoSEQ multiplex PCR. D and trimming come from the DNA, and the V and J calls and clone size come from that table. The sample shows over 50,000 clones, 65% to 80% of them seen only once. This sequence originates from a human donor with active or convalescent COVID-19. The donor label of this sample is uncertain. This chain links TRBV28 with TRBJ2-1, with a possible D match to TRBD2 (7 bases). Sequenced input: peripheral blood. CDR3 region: CASGGAPYNEQFF. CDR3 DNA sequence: TGTGCCAGCGGGGGGGCCCCCTACAATGAGCAGTTCTTC.